Shown below are 32 T cell receptor beta chains from a single sample sequenced in a study of blood T cell repertoires in COVID-19. Sequenced by immunoSEQ multiplex PCR; TCRdb stores in-frame clones only, minus some. The sample lists some 58,000 clones; 80% to 90% were seen once. Sequenced sample: peripheral blood. The receptors were sampled from a man aged 50 to 59 with acute or convalescent COVID-19.

The chain uses TRBV28 and TRBJ1-6; tentative D call: TRBD1 (6 bases). This CDR3 contains 15 residues. In germline, CDR1 is MDHEN, CDR2 SYDVKM. Trimming removed 7 bases from V and 10 bases from J, with 20 bases in between. CDR3 DNA: TGTGCCAGCATTTCAGGGGAACGGAGAAAATCACCCCTCCACTTT. This translates into CASISGERRKSPLHF. The variable domain in full, completed from reference TRBV28 and TRBJ1-6, reads DVKVTQSSRYLVKRTGEKVFLECVQDMDHENMFWYRQDPGLGLRLIYFSYDVKMKEKGDIPEGYSVSREKKERFSLILESASTNQTSMYLCASISGERRKSPLHFGNGTRLTVT.

The V gene is TRBV29-1, the J gene TRBJ2-7; 7 bases map to TRBD1. This CDR3 has 14 residues. The J segment lost 0 bases and the V segment lost 6 bases, leaving 8 bases of the junction unmatched. Germline loops: CDR1 SQVTM, CDR2 ANQGSEA. The CDR3 nucleotides are TGCAGCGTCCCCCGGGACAGTAACTCCTACGAGCAGTACTTC. Translated, it gives CSVPRDSNSYEQYF.

J is TRBJ2-5 and V is TRBV11-2; D is possibly TRBD2 (6 bases). V was pared by 5 bases and J by 5 bases, with 15 bases between. Germline CDR1 SGHAT, CDR2 FQNNGV. The CDR3 has 14 residues. DNA for the CDR3: TGTGCCAGCAGCCCAGTGCGGGATTGGGAGACCCAGTACTTC. It specifies CASSPVRDWETQYF.

The rearrangement uses TRBV29-1 and TRBJ1-1, with a weak D call TRBD1 (5 bases). Trimming stripped 3 bases from V and 3 bases from J, with 17 bases between. The CDR3 length is 15 residues. Germline CDR1 is SQVTM and CDR2 is ANQGSEA. The CDR3 here is CSVDGPDSGDTEAFF. For the CDR3, the DNA is TGCAGCGTTGACGGACCCGACAGTGGGGACACTGAAGCTTTCTTT.

J is TRBJ1-1 and V is TRBV4-2; D unresolved. Germline CDR1 and CDR2: LGHNA and YNFKEQ. The V end was cut by 1 base, the J end by 9 bases, with 6 bases between. CDR3 length: 11 residues. The CDR3 region has the DNA TGTGCCAGCAGCCAAGGGGCTAAAGCTTTCTTT. Translating it yields CASSQGAKAFF.

The rearrangement joins TRBV12-3 or TRBV12-4 to TRBJ2-7; no reliable D call. Trimming shortened V by 5 bases and J by 1 base, and 9 bases separated the two germline ends. The CDR3 runs 13 residues. The CDR3 coding sequence is TGTGCCAGCAGTCCGTTTTCTTCCTACGAGCAGTACTTC. Residues: CASSPFSSYEQYF.

The chain recombines TRBV7-8 with TRBJ1-2, with D perhaps matching TRBD1 (6 bases). Germline V CDR1 and CDR2: SGHVS, FQNEAQ. V lost 10 bases to trimming and J lost 8 bases, with 17 bases between them. The CDR3 sequence is 12 residues long. The chain's CDR3 is CAMSTGLGGYTF. The CDR3, as DNA: TGTGCCATGAGTACAGGGTTAGGAGGCTACACCTTC.

The chain has TRBV15 and TRBJ1-1; tentative D call: TRBD1 (5 bases). This CDR3 spans 15 amino acids. From germline, CDR1 is LNHNV and CDR2 YYDKDF (reference sequence). V dropped 4 bases and J dropped 1 base, with 13 bases sitting between them. The CDR3 region has the DNA TGTGCCACCAGCACACAAACGGGGGGGAACACTGAAGCTTTCTTT. Its protein is CATSTQTGGNTEAFF.

The genes are TRBV9 and TRBJ2-2, with 8 bases lining up with TRBD1. J was trimmed by 6 bases and V by 3 bases; bases with no gene match: 7. The CDR3 totals 15 residues. Germline values: CDR1 SGDLS, CDR2 YYNGEE. The CDR3 nucleotides are TGTGCCAGCAGCGCCTACAGGGGGTTGGCCGGGGAGCTGTTTTTT. Protein product: CASSAYRGLAGELFF.

The V and J genes are TRBV28 and TRBJ1-2; D unclear. Germline V gene lookup returns CDR1 MDHEN and CDR2 SYDVKM. The CDR3 length is 13 residues. The V gene lost 8 bases and the J gene lost 6 bases, with 16 bases spanning the gap. DNA of the CDR3: TGTGCCAGCTCGAGCTCCCCTCTCCATGGCTACACCTTC. It yields the protein CASSSSPLHGYTF.

The chain links TRBV7-9 to TRBJ2-5; TRBD2 matches 14 bases. The trim removed 5 bases at V and 5 bases at J, leaving 4 bases unmatched. The V gene's germline CDR1 is SEHNR and CDR2 FQNEAQ (reference sequence). This CDR3 is built from 15 residues. The CDR3 DNA is TGTGCCAGCAGCGGGACTAGCGGGGGTATCGAGACCCAGTACTTC. Encoded protein: CASSGTSGGIETQYF. Using reference TRBV7-9 and TRBJ2-5 for the parts outside the CDR3, the full variable domain is DTGVSQNPRHKITKRGQNVTFRCDPISEHNRLYWYRQTLGQGPEFLTYFQNEAQLEKSRLLSDRFSAERPKGSFSTLEIQRTEQGDSAMYLCASSGTSGGIETQYFGPGTRLLVL.

V and J are TRBV6-5 and TRBJ1-2; TRBD1 matches 7 bases. CDR3 length equals 14 residues. V dropped 6 bases and J dropped 4; count of bases not matched to a gene: 8. Per the germline V gene, CDR1 is MNHEY and CDR2 is SVGAGI. The CDR3 loop reads CASSPTGPSYGYTF. CDR3 DNA: TGTGCCAGCAGCCCGACAGGGCCTAGCTATGGCTACACCTTC.

The chain uses TRBV9 and TRBJ1-4, with unresolved D. CDR1 SGDLS and CDR2 YYNGEE come from the germline V gene. This CDR3 has 14 amino acids. V was trimmed by 0 bases and J by 3 bases, leaving 6 bases between them. The CDR3 DNA sequence: TGTGCCAGCAGCGTAGGAGATTCTAATGAAAAACTGTTTTTT. Protein product: CASSVGDSNEKLFF. The full variable domain, its missing parts supplied by reference TRBV9 and TRBJ1-4, is DSGVTQTPKHLITATGQRVTLRCSPRSGDLSVYWYQQSLDQGLQFLIQYYNGEERAKGNILERFSAQQFPDLHSELNLSSLELGDSALYFCASSVGDSNEKLFFGSGTQLSVL.

This rearrangement joins TRBV12-5 to TRBJ2-5, with 8 bases aligning to TRBD1. The CDR3 is 13 amino acids. With V trimmed by 8 bases and J by 4 bases, 6 bases remained unmatched. Germline-derived CDR1 and CDR2 are LGHNT and FRNRAP. The CDR3 nucleotides are TGTGCTAGTCAACAGGGGGAGAGAGAGACCCAGTACTTC. Encoded protein: CASQQGERETQYF. Supplemented by reference TRBV12-5 and TRBJ2-5, the full variable domain reads DARVTQTPRHKVTEMGQEVTMRCQPILGHNTVFWYRQTMMQGLELLAYFRNRAPLDDSGMPKDRFSAEMPDATLATLKIQPSEPRDSAVYFCASQQGERETQYFGPGTRLLVL.

Only one count was recorded for this clone. The chain uses TRBV20-1 and TRBJ2-7; no reliable D call. The CDR3 is 11 residues long. Germline values: CDR1 DFQATT, CDR2 SNEGSKA (reference sequence). V lost 2 bases to trimming and J lost 6 bases, with 8 bases between them. The CDR3 nucleotides read TGCAGTGCTAGATACCTGAGCGAGCAGTACTTC. It is translated as CSARYLSEQYF.

V is TRBV10-1 and J is TRBJ1-1; TRBD1 matches 8 bases. CDR1 is WNHNN and CDR2 is SYGVQD in the germline V gene (reference sequence). This CDR3 is built from 16 residues. V lost 11 bases to trimming and J lost 3 bases; unmatched junction nucleotides: 17. This CDR3 reads CAGFRGPGSLYTEAFF. CDR3 nucleotides: TGCGCCGGATTCAGGGGGCCCGGGTCTCTGTACACTGAAGCTTTCTTT.

The genes are TRBV2 and TRBJ1-2; the match to TRBD1 covers 7 bases. V was pared by 4 bases and J by 4 bases, with 6 bases of the junction left unmatched. The V gene's germline CDR1 is SNHLY and CDR2 FYNNEI. The CDR3 covers 14 residues. CDR3 DNA sequence: TGTGCCAGCAGTGGCGGGACAGACTCCTATGGCTACACCTTC. It translates to CASSGGTDSYGYTF.

The rearrangement uses TRBV5-6 and TRBJ2-3; TRBD2 agrees at 10 bases. CDR1 and CDR2 (germline): SGHDT, YYEEEE. Germline trimming cut 3 bases from V and 4 bases from J; bases unmatched to any gene: 8. The CDR3 extends over 16 amino acids. CDR3: CASSSPSGGRPDTQYF. The CDR3 DNA reads as TGTGCCAGCAGCTCCCCTAGCGGGGGTAGGCCAGATACGCAGTATTTT.

CDR3 DNA sequence: TGTGCCAGCAGCCTCCCCGGGGCTAGCGGGGGAGAGACCCAGTACTTC. This encodes CASSLPGASGGETQYF. V gene TRBV5-4 combines with J gene TRBJ2-5; 10 nucleotides match TRBD2. V gave up 4 bases and J gave up 4 bases; unmatched junction bases: 10. Looked up from germline, CDR1 is SGHNT and CDR2 is YYREEE (reference sequence). The CDR3 sequence is 16 residues long. Filled out from reference TRBV5-4 and TRBJ2-5, the complete variable domain reads ETGVTQSPTHLIKTRGQQVTLRCSSQSGHNTVSWYQQALGQGPQFIFQYYREEENGRGNFPPRFSGLQFPNYSSELNVNALELDDSALYLCASSLPGASGGETQYFGPGTRLLVL.

This chain uses TRBV6-4 with TRBJ2-1; TRBD2 aligns across 10 bases. Germline loops: CDR1 MRHNA, CDR2 SNTAGT. The CDR3 has 15 amino acids. The V gene end was trimmed by 4 bases and the J gene end by 9 bases; junction bases not matched to a gene: 9. The CDR3 is CASSVTSGRATEQFF. In DNA, the CDR3 is TGTGCCAGCAGTGTCACGAGCGGGAGGGCCACTGAGCAGTTCTTC.

The gene calls are TRBV12-3 or TRBV12-4 and TRBJ2-1, with 9 bases matching TRBD2. Unmatched junction bases numbered 3, after V lost 8 bases and J lost 4 bases. This CDR3 has 13 amino acids. CDR3 loop: CASSSGIYNEQFF. CDR3 sequence (DNA): TGTGCCAGCTCTAGCGGGATTTACAATGAGCAGTTCTTC.

The J gene is TRBJ2-3, the V gene TRBV28, with 10 bases that match TRBD2. Germline V CDR1 and CDR2: MDHEN, SYDVKM. J was trimmed by 4 bases and V by 2 bases; bases with no gene match: 6. This CDR3 contains 16 residues. In DNA, the CDR3 is TGTGCCAGCAGTTTAAAAAGCGGGAGGGCCGCAGATACGCAGTATTTT. This codes for CASSLKSGRAADTQYF.

V is TRBV24-1 and J is TRBJ2-5; TRBD2 is a possible D gene (5 bases). The CDR3 contains 14 residues. Germline CDR1 and CDR2: KGHDR and SFDVKD. V lost 3 bases to trimming and J lost 5 bases, with 12 bases between them. The CDR3 DNA reads TGTGCCACCAGTGATCCCGCAACGGGGGAGACCCAGTACTTC. Protein: CATSDPATGETQYF.

The V call is TRBV27, the J call TRBJ2-6; 7 nucleotides align to TRBD1. The V segment lost 5 bases and the J segment 0 bases; nucleotides outside the gene matches: 7. Looked up from germline, CDR1 is MNHEY and CDR2 is SMNVEV (reference sequence). CDR3 length equals 17 residues. CDR3 loop: CASSPRDSISGANVLTF. CDR3 DNA sequence: TGTGCCAGCAGTCCCCGGGACAGTATCTCTGGGGCCAACGTCCTGACTTTC.

This chain connects TRBV7-9 to TRBJ1-4; TRBD1 matches at 7 bases. J was trimmed by 5 bases and V by 5 bases; bases with no gene match: 5. The CDR3 covers 14 residues. Looked up from germline, CDR1 is SEHNR and CDR2 is FQNEAQ (reference sequence). Here the CDR3 DNA reads TGTGCCAGCAGCGGATCCAGGGGGAATGAAAAACTGTTTTTT. It specifies CASSGSRGNEKLFF.

This clone was recorded a few times. This chain connects TRBV27 to TRBJ2-5, with D possibly matching TRBD1 (5 bases). Germline lookup yields CDR1 MNHEY and CDR2 SMNVEV (reference sequence). V lost 3 bases to trimming and J lost 6 bases, with 14 bases between them. The length of the CDR3 is 14 residues. CDR3 loop: CASSLGLDLKTQYF. In DNA form, the CDR3 reads TGTGCCAGCAGTTTGGGGCTAGACCTGAAGACCCAGTACTTC.

The chain recombines TRBV24-1 with TRBJ2-3, with TRBD1 matching 9 bases. Germline V lookup: CDR1 KGHDR, CDR2 SFDVKD. CDR3 length equals 15 residues. The J segment lost 6 bases and the V segment lost 4 bases, leaving 7 bases of the junction unmatched. The CDR3 region has the DNA TGTGCCACCAGTGACGCACAGGGGGCCGGGGATACGCAGTATTTT. It encodes CATSDAQGAGDTQYF.

The chain carries TRBV6-5 and TRBJ2-2; D perhaps matches TRBD2 (6 bases). V was clipped by 5 bases and J by 2 bases, with 9 bases between them. Germline values: CDR1 MNHEY, CDR2 SVGAGI. The CDR3 runs to 14 residues. The CDR3 loop reads CASSTGENTGELFF. The CDR3 nucleotides read TGTGCCAGCAGTACGGGGGAAAACACCGGGGAGCTGTTTTTT.

The chain is built from TRBV19 and TRBJ1-1; D is undetermined. Looked up from germline, CDR1 is LNHDA and CDR2 is SQIVND (reference sequence). Trimming cost V 4 bases and J 3 bases, with 12 bases left between them. The CDR3 covers 14 residues. The CDR3 DNA is TGTGCCAGTAGTACGGACGGGAGGGACACTGAAGCTTTCTTT. Its protein product is CASSTDGRDTEAFF.

This chain links TRBV28 with TRBJ1-4, with D unresolved. Germline V lookup: CDR1 MDHEN, CDR2 SYDVKM. Trimming left V 6 bases short and J 3 bases short, with 14 bases between. There are 15 residues in the CDR3. The chain's CDR3 is CASRVLEGSNEKLFF. The CDR3 DNA reads as TGTGCCAGCAGGGTCTTGGAGGGATCTAATGAAAAACTGTTTTTT.

This chain uses TRBV10-3 with TRBJ1-4; TRBD1 agrees at 7 bases. The CDR3 has 13 amino acids. J was trimmed by 6 bases and V by 8 bases; bases with no gene match: 6. Germline-derived CDR1 and CDR2 are ENHRY and SYGVKD. The CDR3 protein is CAIQPGTDEKLFF. The CDR3, as DNA: TGTGCCATCCAGCCGGGGACAGATGAAAAACTGTTTTTT.

In its sample, this clone was seen once. The final CDR3 position lacks the conserved phenylalanine or tryptophan, pointing to a likely read error. No DNA is shown, since the ends of the CDR3 on it are uncertain; the CDR3 is the one TCRdb lists. The chain has TRBV3-1 (or the pseudogene TRBV3-2) and TRBJ1-4. Germline V CDR1 and CDR2: LGHDT, YNNKEL (reference sequence). The CDR3 contains 12 residues when both ends are counted. The CDR3 sequence: CASSRQIAAELM.